The 21 T cell receptor beta chains below all came from one sample that was sequenced in a study of cytomegalovirus exposure and HLA in healthy donors. Vbeta (60) and Jbeta (13) primers were used in the PCR. The protocol was immunoSEQ multiplex PCR, while the TCRdb copy is restricted to in-frame clones and leaves out a portion. In the table there are tens of thousands of clones, about nine tenths of which are singletons. The sequenced sample consisted of PBMCs. These receptors all come from a man aged 25 to 45 in good health and CMV-seropositive.

The chain uses TRBV18 and TRBJ2-7; D remains unclear. V lost 5 bases and J lost 7, with 15 bases in between. Germline V gives CDR1 KGHSH, CDR2 LQKENI. The length of the CDR3 is 13 residues. The chain's CDR3 is CASSAVPSREQYF. CDR3 in DNA: TGTGCCAGCTCAGCAGTTCCCTCTAGGGAGCAGTACTTC.

On this clone: The sample contains more than one DNA sequence encoding this CDR3. J is TRBJ2-7 and V is TRBV2, with 9 nucleotides matching TRBD2. CDR3 size: 14 residues. The V and J ends lost 4 bases and 6 bases, in that order; junction bases with no gene match: 7. CDR1 SNHLY and CDR2 FYNNEI come from the germline V gene. Here the CDR3 reads CASSGLAVLFEQYF. The CDR3 nucleotides are TGTGCCAGCAGTGGACTAGCGGTTCTCTTCGAGCAGTACTTC.

The chain combines TRBV7-9 with TRBJ2-3; TRBD1 matches 9 bases. Trimming took 2 bases from V and 7 from J; bases not matched to a gene: 7. Germline V gene sequence: CDR1 SEHNR, CDR2 FQNEAQ (reference sequence). The CDR3 runs to 15 residues. The CDR3 sequence is CASSLRDRDPYTQYF. CDR3 sequence (DNA): TGTGCCAGCAGCTTAAGGGACAGGGACCCCTATACGCAGTATTTT.

The gene calls are TRBV15 and TRBJ1-4, with TRBD1 matching over 8 bases. The CDR3 is 15 amino acids. With 7 bases clipped from V and 6 bases from J, the junction kept 10 bases outside the gene matches. The germline V gene has CDR1 LNHNV and CDR2 YYDKDF (reference sequence). The CDR3 spells CATTPPGTGDEKLFF. The CDR3 region has the DNA TGTGCCACCACGCCCCCCGGGACAGGTGATGAAAAACTGTTTTTT.

In its sample, this clone was seen a few times. V is TRBV4-1 and J is TRBJ1-1; D is ambiguous. The germline V gene has CDR1 MGHRA and CDR2 YSYEKL. The germline V and J ends were trimmed by 1 base and 1 base, with 10 bases remaining between them. This CDR3 spans 15 amino acids. The CDR3 DNA sequence: TGCGCCAGCAGCCAAGGGGAGTATTCGAACACTGAAGCTTTCTTT. Encoded protein: CASSQGEYSNTEAFF.

The V and J genes are TRBV4-1 and TRBJ2-1; weak D call: TRBD2 (6 bases). Trimming took 5 bases from V and 8 from J, leaving 19 bases between them. The CDR3 sequence is 15 residues long. Per the germline V gene, CDR1 is MGHRA and CDR2 is YSYEKL. In DNA, the CDR3 is TGCGCCAGCAGCGAAGTCGGGACTGAAGGGGATGAGCAGTTCTTC. It codes for CASSEVGTEGDEQFF.

The chain carries TRBV4-1 and TRBJ1-1; 7 nucleotides align to TRBD1. The CDR3 length is 14 residues. Germline lookup yields CDR1 MGHRA and CDR2 YSYEKL. The ends lost 1 base at V and 6 bases at J; junction bases unmatched: 5. DNA for the CDR3: TGCGCCAGCAGCCAAGCAGGGGGTTTGGCTGAAGCTTTCTTT. Translated, it gives CASSQAGGLAEAFF.

The CDR3 region has the DNA TGTGCCAGCAGTTTAACAGGGGGCTGGCAGCCCCAGCATTTT. Translated, it gives CASSLTGGWQPQHF. The rearrangement joins TRBV28 to TRBJ1-5, with 9 positions matching TRBD1. CDR1 is MDHEN, CDR2 SYDVKM, per germline. V trimming: 2 bases; J trimming: 7 bases; junction bases outside the gene matches: 3. The CDR3 is 14 amino acids.

The gene calls are TRBV5-4 and TRBJ2-5, with a possible D match to TRBD2 (7 bases). In germline, CDR1 is SGHNT, CDR2 YYREEE (reference sequence). There are 14 residues in the CDR3. With 0 bases removed from V and 4 bases from J, the gap between germline ends came to 10 bases. CDR3 loop: CASSLERGGETQYF. CDR3 DNA: TGTGCCAGCAGCTTGGAAAGGGGGGGAGAGACCCAGTACTTC.

A few counts support this clone. The V call is TRBV11-2, the J call TRBJ2-5; 9 nucleotides agree with TRBD2. V shed 1 base and J 0 bases; nucleotides not matched to a gene: 6. The CDR3 loop spans 17 amino acids. Looked up from germline, CDR1 is SGHAT and CDR2 is FQNNGV. CDR3 amino acids: CASSLGVTSGYQETQYF. DNA for the CDR3: TGTGCCAGCAGCTTAGGCGTTACTAGCGGGTACCAAGAGACCCAGTACTTC.

The chain recombines TRBV30 with TRBJ2-2, with TRBD1 identical over 7 bases. Losses at the gene ends were 2 bases for V and 5 bases for J; bases not matched to a gene: 5. CDR1 GTSNPN and CDR2 SVGIG come from the germline V gene (reference sequence). This CDR3 is 14 amino acids long. The CDR3 loop is CAWSRAGGTGELFF. CDR3 coding DNA: TGTGCCTGGAGTAGGGCAGGGGGTACCGGGGAGCTGTTTTTT.

This chain uses TRBV5-5 with TRBJ2-1, with D tentatively TRBD2 (5 bases). This CDR3 has 13 amino acids. V gave up 1 base and J gave up 9 bases, with 11 bases separating them. Germline-derived CDR1 and CDR2 are SGHKS and YYEKEE (reference sequence). CDR3 bases: TGTGCCAGCAGCTTGACGACGGGATCTGAGCAGTTCTTC. Protein product: CASSLTTGSEQFF.

The rearrangement joins TRBV2 to TRBJ1-5, with 8 bases fitting TRBD1. Germline V CDR1 and CDR2: SNHLY, FYNNEI. This CDR3 comprises 15 residues. After removal of 6 bases from V and 2 bases from J, the junction contained 6 bases not matched to a gene. DNA of the CDR3: TGTGCCAGCAGAGGTGACAGGGGAGGCAATCAGCCCCAGCATTTT. Its translation is CASRGDRGGNQPQHF.

Only a few counts were recorded for this clone. The rearrangement links TRBV6-1 to TRBJ1-4; possibly TRBD1 for D (5 bases). The CDR3 spans 14 residues. V was shortened by 0 bases and J by 7 bases, with 9 bases between the two germline ends. Germline-derived CDR1 and CDR2 are MNHNS and SASEGT. Written as DNA, the CDR3 is TGTGCCAGCAGTGAAGCGATGGGGGGTGAAAAACTGTTTTTT. Protein: CASSEAMGGEKLFF.

The genes are TRBV5-1 and TRBJ2-3; D gene unclear. Germline CDR1 and CDR2: SGHRS and YFSETQ. This CDR3 is 13 amino acids long. Trimming removed 0 bases from V and 2 bases from J, with 4 bases in between. This CDR3 is CASSLGLTDTQYF. The CDR3 nucleotides are TGCGCCAGCAGCTTGGGACTCACAGATACGCAGTATTTT.

A word on this clone: An end of the junction does not agree with germline; a read error may underlie this. Here the CDR3 DNA reads TGTGCTAGCAGCTCAGAGCGAGGCAATGAGCAGTTCTTC. Translated: CASSSERGNEQFF. V is TRBV7-7 and J is TRBJ2-1; D remains ambiguous. Germline-derived CDR1 and CDR2 are SSHAT and FNYEAQ (reference sequence). The CDR3 totals 13 residues.

J is TRBJ1-6 and V is TRBV5-4, with a possible D match to TRBD1 (5 bases). CDR1 SGHNT and CDR2 YYREEE come from the germline V gene (reference sequence). The CDR3 is 15 amino acids. V was clipped by 2 bases and J by 7 bases, with 13 bases between them. The CDR3 coding sequence is TGTGCCAGCAGCTTTCAGGGAATGGGGAATTCACCCCTCCACTTT. It yields the protein CASSFQGMGNSPLHF.

The chain links TRBV2 to TRBJ2-7; 9 nucleotides align to TRBD2. Germline V gene sequence: CDR1 SNHLY, CDR2 FYNNEI. The CDR3 runs 14 residues. Trimming took 11 bases from V and 1 from J; bases not matched to a gene: 9. CDR3 sequence: CASVRREGSYEQYF. DNA of the CDR3: TGTGCCTCAGTTCGGCGGGAGGGGTCCTACGAGCAGTACTTC.

The chain has TRBV27 and TRBJ2-7, with D uncertain. V lost 4 bases to trimming and J lost 0 bases, with 7 bases between them. Germline lookup yields CDR1 MNHEY and CDR2 SMNVEV (reference sequence). This CDR3 has 13 amino acids. The CDR3 reads CASSSDSSYEQYF. CDR3 nucleotides: TGTGCCAGCAGTTCCGATAGCTCCTACGAGCAGTACTTC.

The chain employs TRBV7-9 and TRBJ2-5; D might be TRBD2 (6 bases). The CDR3 consists of 13 residues. From germline, CDR1 is SEHNR and CDR2 FQNEAQ (reference sequence). Trimming stripped 5 bases from V and 5 bases from J, with 12 bases between. The CDR3 spells CASSPKGRETQYF. The CDR3 coding sequence is TGTGCCAGCAGCCCGAAGGGGAGGGAGACCCAGTACTTC.

The genes are TRBV4-2 and TRBJ2-3, with TRBD1 matching 7 bases. With V trimmed by 5 bases and J by 1 base, 9 bases remained unmatched. The CDR3 contains 16 residues. Looked up from germline, CDR1 is LGHNA and CDR2 is YNFKEQ. The CDR3 region is CASSEGAGPGTDTQYF. CDR3 DNA sequence: TGTGCCAGCAGCGAGGGGGCCGGTCCCGGCACAGATACGCAGTATTTT.